A selection of T cell receptor beta chains follows, all from one sample in a study of cytomegalovirus exposure and HLA in healthy donors. Clones were sequenced by immunoSEQ multiplex PCR, and TCRdb holds only the in-frame ones, with some missing. The table lists roughly 250,000 clones, more than 75% of them singletons. Material for sequencing was PBMCs. These receptors were collected from a woman in her thirties in good health and CMV-seropositive. Both conserved end residues are part of each CDR3. The order of the fields is J gene, clone size, V gene, D gene, CDR3 DNA, CDR3 protein. D genes are given only for firm matches. Where a row states a size, it is once, few, many or the class of an expanded clone; other rows omit it.

j_gene: TRBJ1-2; abundance: NA; v_gene: TRBV29-1; d_gene: NA; CDR3nt: TGCAGCGTGATTAGTGACTATGGCTACACCTTC; CDR3aa: CSVISDYGYTF
j_gene: TRBJ1-4; abundance: NA; v_gene: TRBV9; d_gene: NA; CDR3nt: TGTGCCAGCAGCGTAGAACAGGGCAGTGGAGAAAAACTGTTTTTT; CDR3aa: CASSVEQGSGEKLFF
j_gene: TRBJ2-1; abundance: NA; v_gene: TRBV7-9; d_gene: TRBD1; CDR3nt: TGTGCCATTTCTACAGGGGACAGGTCCTACAATGAGCAGTTCTTC; CDR3aa: CAISTGDRSYNEQFF
j_gene: TRBJ1-2; abundance: NA; v_gene: TRBV29-1; d_gene: NA; CDR3nt: TGCAGCGTTGAACGTCAGGGTGGTGGCTACACCTTC; CDR3aa: CSVERQGGGYTF
j_gene: TRBJ2-7; abundance: NA; v_gene: TRBV29-1; d_gene: NA; CDR3nt: TGCAGCATACGGGGGAATTTCAACGAGCAGTACTTC; CDR3aa: CSIRGNFNEQYF
j_gene: TRBJ2-5; abundance: NA; v_gene: TRBV2; d_gene: TRBD1; CDR3nt: TGTGCCAGCGGGACAGGGCAAGAAGAGACCCAGTACTTC; CDR3aa: CASGTGQEETQYF
j_gene: TRBJ1-2; abundance: NA; v_gene: TRBV4-2; d_gene: TRBD1; CDR3nt: TGTGCCAGCAGCCAAGCCCGGGACAGCCTTAACTATGGCTACACCTTC; CDR3aa: CASSQARDSLNYGYTF
j_gene: TRBJ2-7; abundance: once; v_gene: TRBV5-1; d_gene: NA; CDR3nt: TGCGCCAGCAGCTTGGAATGGCGGGGCTCCTACGAGCAGTACTTC; CDR3aa: CASSLEWRGSYEQYF
j_gene: TRBJ2-1; abundance: few; v_gene: TRBV7-3; d_gene: TRBD2; CDR3nt: TGTGCCAGCAGCTCCCCCAGGGCTAGCGGTTACAATGAGCAGTTCTTC; CDR3aa: CASSSPRASGYNEQFF
j_gene: TRBJ2-7; abundance: NA; v_gene: TRBV7-9; d_gene: NA; CDR3nt: TGTGCCAGCAGCCTCGGAGGGCAGAGCTACGAGCAGTACTTC; CDR3aa: CASSLGGQSYEQYF
j_gene: TRBJ1-4; abundance: NA; v_gene: TRBV19; d_gene: NA; CDR3nt: TGTGCCAGTAGTATGATCCTGGGGGCGCTTGAAAAACTGTTTTTT; CDR3aa: CASSMILGALEKLFF
j_gene: TRBJ2-7; abundance: NA; v_gene: TRBV7-8; d_gene: TRBD2; CDR3nt: TGTGCCAGCAGCTTAAGTGGCGCGGGAGCGAGCGAGCAGTACTTC; CDR3aa: CASSLSGAGASEQYF
j_gene: TRBJ1-4; abundance: NA; v_gene: TRBV29-1; d_gene: TRBD1; CDR3nt: TGCAGCGGGCGACAGGGTGGGGGTGAAAAACTGTTTTTT; CDR3aa: CSGRQGGGEKLFF
j_gene: TRBJ2-7; abundance: few; v_gene: TRBV27; d_gene: NA; CDR3nt: TGTGCCAGCAGTTTCGGCTACGAGCAGTACTTC; CDR3aa: CASSFGYEQYF
j_gene: TRBJ2-5; abundance: NA; v_gene: TRBV7-9; d_gene: NA; CDR3nt: TGTGCCAGCAGCTTTGTGGGGGCAGAGACCCAGTACTTC; CDR3aa: CASSFVGAETQYF
j_gene: TRBJ2-1; abundance: NA; v_gene: TRBV25-1; d_gene: TRBD2; CDR3nt: TGTGCCAGCAGTGAATATTTGACTAGCGGCAATGAGCAGTTCTTC; CDR3aa: CASSEYLTSGNEQFF
j_gene: TRBJ2-7; abundance: NA; v_gene: TRBV30; d_gene: NA; CDR3nt: TGTGCCTGGAGTGAGGGGAATACCTACGAGCAGTACTTC; CDR3aa: CAWSEGNTYEQYF
j_gene: TRBJ2-3; abundance: NA; v_gene: TRBV27; d_gene: NA; CDR3nt: TGTGCCAGCAGTCGGTGGGATACGCAGTATTTT; CDR3aa: CASSRWDTQYF
j_gene: TRBJ2-2; abundance: NA; v_gene: TRBV30; d_gene: TRBD2; CDR3nt: TGTGCCTGGAGTGTACGGGAGGCCGGGGAGCTGTTTTTT; CDR3aa: CAWSVREAGELFF
j_gene: TRBJ2-7; abundance: NA; v_gene: TRBV5-4; d_gene: TRBD2; CDR3nt: TGTGCCAGCAGCTTGGGAGGCGGGAGGAGGTACGAGCAGTACTTC; CDR3aa: CASSLGGGRRYEQYF
j_gene: TRBJ2-7; abundance: NA; v_gene: TRBV27; d_gene: TRBD1; CDR3nt: TGTGCCAGCAGTTCACCGGGACAGGGGGCATATGAGCAGTACTTC; CDR3aa: CASSSPGQGAYEQYF
j_gene: TRBJ2-7; abundance: NA; v_gene: TRBV7-2; d_gene: TRBD2; CDR3nt: TGTGCCAGCAGCTTCTTTGCGGGAGTGGGATACGAGCAGTACTTC; CDR3aa: CASSFFAGVGYEQYF